These T cell receptor beta chains were read from a single sample in a study of T-cell memory formation after mild COVID-19. TCRdb re-called the 5' RACE reads through MiXCR, storing one row per CDR3 protein. The sample has 150,000 to 200,000 distinct CDR3 sequences; roughly 17% are singletons. The material sequenced was PBMCs or a T cell subset sorted from them (not recorded which). The receptors here all came from an adult woman who had mild COVID-19 (a few samples of this study predate the infection). Cell type and time point are not known. The CDR3 runs from the conserved cysteine through the conserved F or W. Each record gives: clone size, J gene, CDR3 length, D gene, V gene, CDR3 protein, CDR3 DNA. A D gene is named only where the DNA matches it firmly. The size entry is marked missing in some rows and otherwise reads once, few, many or a size class.

few | TRBJ2-3 | 15 | . | TRBV18 | CASSPGTASRDTQYF | TGTGCCAGCTCACCCGGGACGGCTTCAAGAGATACGCAGTATTTT
many | TRBJ2-1 | 14 | TRBD1 | TRBV7-3 | CASSLVQGVNEQFF | TGTGCCAGCAGCTTAGTACAGGGGGTAAATGAGCAGTTCTTC
. | TRBJ2-7 | 15 | . | TRBV12-3/TRBV12-4 | CASSSGGVLRYEQYF | TGTGCCAGCAGTTCGGGCGGGGTACTGAGGTACGAGCAGTACTTC
few | TRBJ2-1 | 16 | . | TRBV5-1 | CASSLDWDIRFNEQFF | TGCGCCAGCAGCTTGGATTGGGACATTCGGTTCAATGAGCAGTTCTTC
few | TRBJ1-1 | 13 | . | TRBV20-1 | CSARVHGRTEAFF | TGCAGTGCTAGAGTGCACGGACGCACTGAAGCTTTCTTT
. | TRBJ2-2 | 15 | . | TRBV6-5 | CASSYSARRTGELFF | TGTGCCAGCAGTTACAGCGCTCGACGAACCGGGGAGCTGTTTTTT
many | TRBJ2-5 | 16 | TRBD1 | TRBV18 | CASSPPGQATQETQYF | TGTGCCAGCTCACCCCCGGGACAGGCGACACAAGAGACCCAGTACTTC
. | TRBJ2-2 | 15 | . | TRBV3-1 | CASSQERLNTGELFF | TGTGCCAGCAGCCAAGAAAGGCTGAACACCGGGGAGCTGTTTTTT
. | TRBJ2-4 | 15 | . | TRBV24-1 | CATSDPGQPVGIQYF | TGTGCCACCAGTGACCCTGGACAGCCGGTCGGCATTCAGTACTTC
few | TRBJ2-4 | 14 | TRBD2 | TRBV7-2 | CASSLGGGRDIQYF | TGTGCCAGCAGCTTAGGGGGAGGGAGGGACATTCAGTACTTC
few | TRBJ2-1 | 13 | . | TRBV5-1 | CASSLVGVYEQFF | TGCGCCAGCAGCTTGGTGGGGGTATATGAGCAGTTCTTC
. | TRBJ1-4 | 14 | . | TRBV15 | CATSRGGPREKLFF | TGTGCCACCAGCAGAGGGGGGCCGAGGGAAAAACTGTTTTTT
few | TRBJ2-1 | 15 | TRBD2 | TRBV7-2 | CASSLGTSGSNEQFF | TGTGCCAGCAGCTTAGGGACTAGCGGGAGTAATGAGCAGTTCTTC
. | TRBJ1-5 | 15 | TRBD1 | TRBV12-3/TRBV12-4 | CASSLTGGGNQPQHF | TGTGCCAGCAGTCTAACAGGGGGCGGGAATCAGCCCCAGCATTTT
. | TRBJ1-1 | 14 | TRBD1 | TRBV20-1 | CSARRQGWGTEAFF | TGCAGTGCTAGAAGACAGGGATGGGGGACTGAAGCTTTCTTT
. | TRBJ2-7 | 15 | TRBD2 | TRBV5-1 | CASSLQAGIPYEQYF | TGCGCCAGCAGCTTGCAAGCGGGGATCCCCTACGAGCAGTACTTC
. | TRBJ2-5 | 14 | . | TRBV6-1 | CASSESGQKETQYF | TGTGCCAGCAGTGAATCAGGACAGAAAGAGACCCAGTACTTC
. | TRBJ2-3 | 15 | . | TRBV19 | CASSMVHASTDTQYF | TGTGCCAGTAGTATGGTACACGCGAGCACAGATACGCAGTATTTT
. | TRBJ1-4 | 13 | . | TRBV3-1 | CASSTRRNEKLFF | TGTGCCAGCAGCACCCGACGGAATGAAAAACTGTTTTTT
. | TRBJ1-6 | 15 | . | TRBV5-1 | CASSLSGVANSPLHF | TGCGCCAGCAGCTTGTCAGGGGTGGCGAATTCACCCCTCCACTTT
. | TRBJ2-3 | 14 | . | TRBV5-5 | CASSPGTHTDTQYF | TGTGCCAGCAGCCCTGGGACACACACAGATACGCAGTATTTT
few | TRBJ1-6 | 14 | . | TRBV12-3/TRBV12-4 | CASSLTGWSSPLHF | TGTGCCAGCAGTTTAACAGGGTGGAGTTCACCCCTCCACTTT
. | TRBJ2-7 | 14 | TRBD1 | TRBV6-5 | CASSPDRGNYEQYF | TGTGCCAGCAGCCCGGACAGGGGGAACTACGAGCAGTACTTC
. | TRBJ2-5 | 14 | TRBD2 | TRBV7-9 | CASTRRTRQETQYF | TGTGCCAGCACCAGGCGGACTAGACAAGAGACCCAGTACTTC
. | TRBJ2-7 | 13 | . | TRBV12-3/TRBV12-4 | CASRRDSSYEQYF | TGTGCCAGCAGGCGGGACAGCTCCTACGAGCAGTACTTC
. | TRBJ2-1 | 11 | . | TRBV10-3 | CACWGHNEQFF | TGTGCCTGCTGGGGGCACAATGAGCAGTTCTTC
few | TRBJ2-7 | 15 | . | TRBV5-1 | CASSLMDYSIYEQYF | TGCGCCAGCAGCTTGATGGACTATAGTATCTACGAGCAGTACTTC
few | TRBJ2-4 | 13 | TRBD1 | TRBV10-3 | CAIQGEAKNIQYF | TGTGCCATCCAGGGGGAAGCCAAAAACATTCAGTACTTC
few | TRBJ1-3 | 14 | . | TRBV2 | CASSVEFSGNTIYF | TGTGCCAGCAGTGTTGAATTCTCTGGAAACACCATATATTTT
. | TRBJ2-7 | 14 | . | TRBV7-9 | CASSSDGGSYEQYF | TGTGCCAGCAGCTCAGACGGGGGCTCCTACGAGCAGTACTTC
. | TRBJ1-2 | 13 | . | TRBV5-1 | CASSTALEYGYTF | TGCGCCAGCAGCACCGCCCTAGAATATGGCTACACCTTC
. | TRBJ1-5 | 13 | . | TRBV7-3 | CASSPASNQPQHF | TGTGCCAGCAGCCCTGCGAGCAATCAGCCCCAGCATTTT
. | TRBJ2-7 | 16 | . | TRBV12-3/TRBV12-4 | CASSFARLANTYEQYF | TGTGCCAGCAGTTTTGCCCGACTCGCGAATACCTACGAGCAGTACTTC
few | TRBJ2-3 | 15 | TRBD2 | TRBV12-3/TRBV12-4 | CASSLPGGMVNTQYF | TGTGCCAGCAGTTTACCCGGGGGGATGGTAAATACGCAGTATTTT
. | TRBJ2-3 | 17 | TRBD1 | TRBV3-1 | CASSQRSGTGRPDTQYF | TGTGCCAGCAGCCAGAGGTCCGGGACAGGGCGACCAGATACGCAGTATTTT
many | TRBJ1-1 | 13 | . | TRBV3-1 | CASSQVLGTEAFF | TGTGCCAGCAGCCAAGTTCTGGGAACTGAAGCTTTCTTT
few | TRBJ2-3 | 15 | TRBD2 | TRBV10-3 | CAIGPSGKSTDTQYF | TGTGCCATCGGGCCTAGCGGGAAAAGCACAGATACGCAGTATTTT
few | TRBJ2-7 | 17 | TRBD2 | TRBV6-2/TRBV6-3 | CASRRTGTSGRDYEQYF | TGTGCCAGCAGAAGAACCGGGACTAGCGGGAGAGACTACGAGCAGTACTTC
few | TRBJ2-3 | 14 | TRBD2 | TRBV6-2/TRBV6-3 | CAGRLAGSTDTQYF | TGTGCCGGGAGACTAGCGGGAAGCACAGATACGCAGTATTTT
few | TRBJ2-3 | 15 | . | TRBV24-1 | CATSDAEPGTDTQYF | TGTGCCACCAGTGACGCGGAGCCGGGGACAGATACGCAGTATTTT
few | TRBJ2-2 | 14 | . | TRBV12-3/TRBV12-4 | CASRPGHNTGELFF | TGTGCCAGCAGACCGGGACACAACACCGGGGAGCTGTTTTTT
few | TRBJ2-2 | 15 | . | TRBV27 | CASSLLGGVAGELFF | TGTGCCAGCAGTTTATTAGGTGGGGTGGCCGGGGAGCTGTTTTTT
few | TRBJ2-7 | 11 | . | TRBV5-1 | CASPAFREQYF | TGCGCCAGCCCGGCTTTTCGCGAGCAGTACTTC
. | TRBJ2-5 | 14 | . | TRBV5-1 | CASSLGSGMETQYF | TGCGCCAGCAGCCTAGGGTCGGGAATGGAGACCCAGTACTTC
few | TRBJ2-7 | 13 | . | TRBV3-1 | CASSQTRRGEQYF | TGTGCCAGCAGTCAGACGAGGCGCGGTGAGCAGTACTTC
few | TRBJ2-1 | 16 | . | TRBV7-2 | CASSFGRALYYNEQFF | TGTGCCAGCAGCTTCGGACGGGCGCTTTACTACAATGAGCAGTTCTTC
. | TRBJ2-5 | 13 | . | TRBV3-1 | CASSQGGRGTQYF | TGTGCCAGCAGCCAAGGGGGCCGGGGGACCCAGTACTTC
many | TRBJ2-6 | 18 | TRBD2 | TRBV7-2 | CASSLVSSGNSGANVLTF | TGTGCCAGCAGCTTAGTGTCTAGCGGGAACTCTGGGGCCAACGTCCTGACTTTC
. | TRBJ2-5 | 14 | TRBD2 | TRBV11-3 | CASSSGGSTETQYF | TGTGCCAGCAGCTCGGGGGGGTCGACGGAGACCCAGTACTTC
. | TRBJ2-5 | 11 | . | TRBV12-3/TRBV12-4 | CASKPQETQYF | TGTGCCAGCAAACCCCAAGAGACCCAGTACTTC
few | TRBJ2-7 | 13 | . | TRBV12-3/TRBV12-4 | CASSRDAVHEQYF | TGTGCCAGCAGCCGGGACGCCGTCCACGAGCAGTACTTC